These 5 T cell receptor beta chains were sequenced from one sample in a study of control samples from healthy donors and cancer patients. Data came from immunoSEQ multiplex PCR; TCRdb stores just in-frame clones and leaves some out. This table holds 190,000 or so clones, 90% to 95% found once. The sequenced material came from blood. The receptors were gathered from a man younger than 30 in good health.

This chain links TRBV4-1 with TRBJ2-7; D possibly matches TRBD1 or TRBD2 (5 bases each). The V gene's germline CDR1 is MGHRA and CDR2 YSYEKL. The ends were cut back, 4 bases at V and 0 bases at J, with 22 bases in the middle. This CDR3 has 18 residues. Here the CDR3 reads CASSRAEIRDSYSYEQYF. CDR3 DNA sequence: TGCGCCAGCAGCCGAGCGGAAATACGAGACAGTTACTCCTACGAGCAGTACTTC.

This clone was counted once. The chain is built from TRBV5-6 and TRBJ1-1; D unresolved. This CDR3 region has 14 residues. V was shortened by 1 base and J by 3 bases, with 10 bases between the two germline ends. Germline-derived CDR1 and CDR2 are SGHDT and YYEEEE. The CDR3 DNA reads TGTGCCAGCAGCTTGCGATCAGCAGACACTGAAGCTTTCTTT. Translation gives CASSLRSADTEAFF.

The rearrangement uses TRBV6-5 and TRBJ2-2, with D unclear. Trimming left V 0 bases short and J 1 base short, with 9 bases between. There are 16 residues in the CDR3. Germline lookup yields CDR1 MNHEY and CDR2 SVGAGI. CDR3 sequence (DNA): TGTGCCAGCAGTTACTCGGGCAGACAGAACACCGGGGAGCTGTTTTTT. Amino acids: CASSYSGRQNTGELFF.

The rearrangement links TRBV3-1 (or the pseudogene TRBV3-2) to TRBJ1-2; no clear D. CDR1 is LGHDT, CDR2 YNNKEL, per germline (reference sequence). Trimming removed 0 bases at V and 8 bases at J, with 13 bases between. The CDR3 is 14 residues long. CDR3 bases: TGTGCCAGCAGCCAAGATGGGAGGGTGTGGGGCTACACCTTC. Its protein product is CASSQDGRVWGYTF.

The V and J genes are TRBV25-1 and TRBJ1-4; possibly TRBD1 for D (5 bases). V lost 7 bases and J 0 bases, leaving 18 bases between the germline ends. Germline CDR1 reads MGHDK; CDR2 reads SYGVNS. The CDR3 spans 17 residues. The CDR3 sequence is CASTPRGGLATNEKLFF. Here the CDR3 DNA reads TGTGCCAGCACCCCGAGGGGAGGGTTAGCAACTAATGAAAAACTGTTTTTT.